These T cell receptor beta chains were read from a single sample in a study of neoadjuvant anti-PD-1 for oral cavity cancer. Sequencing used immunoSEQ multiplex PCR; TCRdb keeps in-frame clones, though not all of them. This table has 7,000 or so clones, around 46% appearing once. Material: tumor tissue, obtained before nivolumab (anti-PD-1) treatment. These receptors came from a person between 35 and 79 years old with oral cavity squamous cell carcinoma. Both conserved end residues are part of each CDR3. The D gene is left open where the match is weak. Not all rows give a size; the values are once, few, many and, for expanded clones, a class.

size: few
J: TRBJ1-1
D: -
V: TRBV4-1
length: 14
CDR3: CASTWGVVNTEAFF
DNA: TGCGCCAGCACCTGGGGCGTGGTGAACACTGAAGCTTTCTTT

size: once
J: TRBJ1-2
D: -
V: TRBV5-1
length: 15
CDR3: CASSLDAARIYGYTF
DNA: TGCGCCAGCAGCCTTGATGCTGCCAGGATCTATGGCTACACCTTC

size: -
J: TRBJ1-1
D: -
V: TRBV28
length: 16
CDR3: CASSSGDRDYGTEAFF
DNA: TGTGCCAGCAGTAGCGGCGATCGGGACTACGGAACTGAAGCTTTCTTT

size: -
J: TRBJ2-2
D: -
V: TRBV27
length: 19
CDR3: CASRTTRDLLTLNTGELFF
DNA: TGTGCCAGCAGAACCACCCGGGACTTACTAACCCTCAACACCGGGGAGCTGTTTTTT

size: once
J: TRBJ2-1
D: TRBD1
V: TRBV5-1
length: 21
CDR3: CASSLVVGDRSDSTTEDEQFF
DNA: TGCGCCAGCAGCTTGGTAGTAGGGGACAGGTCCGATAGCACCACAGAGGATGAGCAGTTCTTC

size: -
J: TRBJ2-2
D: TRBD2
V: TRBV4-1
length: 17
CDR3: CASSSGASSGLTGELFF
DNA: TGCGCCAGCAGCTCAGGGGCTTCTAGCGGGCTCACCGGGGAGCTGTTTTTT

size: -
J: TRBJ1-2
D: TRBD1
V: TRBV6-1
length: 14
CDR3: CASSFRDSPIGYTF
DNA: TGTGCCAGCAGTTTCAGGGACAGTCCTATCGGCTACACCTTC

size: few
J: TRBJ2-4
D: -
V: TRBV27
length: 17
CDR3: CASSLLGGAWPKNIQYF
DNA: TGTGCCAGCAGTTTGTTGGGGGGGGCTTGGCCCAAAAACATTCAGTACTTC

size: -
J: TRBJ1-1
D: -
V: TRBV29-1
length: 13
CDR3: CSVGGDGNTEAFF
DNA: TGCAGCGTTGGGGGGGATGGGAACACTGAAGCTTTCTTT

size: -
J: TRBJ2-1
D: -
V: TRBV6-5
length: 16
CDR3: CASSYGTRGGHNEQFF
DNA: TGTGCCAGCAGTTACGGGACCAGGGGAGGGCACAATGAGCAGTTCTTC

size: large
J: TRBJ2-1
D: -
V: TRBV4-1
length: 15
CDR3: CASSLSSGSYNEQFF
DNA: TGCGCCAGCAGCCTCTCTTCGGGTTCCTACAATGAGCAGTTCTTC

size: once
J: TRBJ1-1
D: -
V: TRBV13
length: 16
CDR3: CASSLMVSPSNTEAFF
DNA: TGTGCCAGCAGCTTGATGGTCAGCCCATCGAACACTGAAGCTTTCTTT

size: few
J: TRBJ1-4
D: -
V: TRBV5-4
length: 16
CDR3: CASSLAGQATNEKLFF
DNA: TGTGCCAGCAGCTTGGCCGGTCAGGCAACTAATGAAAAACTGTTTTTT

size: -
J: TRBJ2-7
D: TRBD2
V: TRBV19
length: 13
CDR3: CASSMPAGSEQYF
DNA: TGTGCCAGTAGTATGCCAGCGGGAAGCGAGCAGTACTTC

size: -
J: TRBJ2-5
D: -
V: TRBV19
length: 14
CDR3: CASSPRGGYETQYF
DNA: TGTGCCAGTAGCCCCAGGGGAGGGTATGAGACCCAGTACTTC

size: medium-sized
J: TRBJ2-7
D: TRBD2
V: TRBV6-1
length: 15
CDR3: CASSEGQGLSYEQYF
DNA: TGTGCCAGCAGTGAAGGTCAGGGACTATCCTACGAGCAGTACTTC

size: -
J: TRBJ2-7
D: TRBD1
V: TRBV6-6
length: 14
CDR3: CASSATTGSYEQYF
DNA: TGTGCCAGCAGTGCTACGACAGGGTCCTACGAGCAGTACTTC

size: large
J: TRBJ2-2
D: -
V: TRBV30
length: 11
CDR3: CAWSWAGELFF
DNA: TGTGCCTGGAGCTGGGCCGGGGAGCTGTTTTTT

size: once
J: TRBJ2-2
D: -
V: TRBV19
length: 13
CDR3: CASSSVATGELFF
DNA: TGTGCCAGTAGCTCAGTGGCCACCGGGGAGCTGTTTTTT

size: -
J: TRBJ1-1
D: -
V: TRBV10-3
length: 13
CDR3: CAIGISRDTEAFF
DNA: TGTGCCATCGGGATTTCTAGGGACACTGAAGCTTTCTTT

size: medium-sized
J: TRBJ1-5
D: -
V: TRBV19
length: 19
CDR3: CASSHALGTGTGGNQPQHF
DNA: TGTGCCAGTTCGCACGCCCTGGGGACGGGAACTGGGGGCAATCAGCCCCAGCATTTT

size: -
J: TRBJ2-7
D: TRBD1
V: TRBV28
length: 13
CDR3: CASMTGTSYEQYF
DNA: TGTGCCAGTATGACAGGGACGAGCTACGAGCAGTACTTC

size: -
J: TRBJ2-2
D: -
V: TRBV21-1
length: 13
CDR3: CASSSQQHRGAVF
DNA: TGTGCCAGCAGCAGTCAACAACACCGGGGAGCTGTTTTT

size: -
J: TRBJ2-1
D: -
V: TRBV5-4
length: 15
CDR3: CASIQLPPFYNEQFF
DNA: TGTGCCAGCATCCAACTACCCCCTTTCTACAATGAGCAGTTCTTC

size: few
J: TRBJ2-3
D: -
V: TRBV29-1
length: 14
CDR3: CSVEDGIKPDTQYF
DNA: TGCAGCGTTGAGGACGGGATAAAGCCAGATACGCAGTATTTT

size: -
J: TRBJ2-1
D: TRBD2
V: TRBV19
length: 16
CDR3: CASSMGLAGGTNEQFF
DNA: TGTGCCAGTAGTATGGGGCTAGCGGGAGGGACCAATGAGCAGTTCTTC

size: -
J: TRBJ1-2
D: -
V: TRBV6-6
length: 14
CDR3: CASRKDSTSYGYTF
DNA: TGTGCCAGCAGAAAGGACAGTACCTCCTATGGCTACACCTTC

size: few
J: TRBJ2-1
D: -
V: TRBV29-1
length: 14
CDR3: CSVGVTNQMDEQFF
DNA: TGCAGCGTTGGAGTGACCAACCAAATGGATGAGCAGTTCTTC

size: -
J: TRBJ2-3
D: TRBD2
V: TRBV15
length: 16
CDR3: CATSSRTSGKGDTQYF
DNA: TGTGCCACCAGCAGCCGGACTAGCGGGAAGGGAGATACGCAGTATTTT

size: few
J: TRBJ2-7
D: TRBD1
V: TRBV27
length: 13
CDR3: CASSLGTGREQYF
DNA: TGTGCCAGCAGTTTAGGGACAGGGCGGGAGCAGTACTTC

size: few
J: TRBJ2-3
D: -
V: TRBV5-5
length: 13
CDR3: CASSLIVADTQYF
DNA: TGTGCCAGCAGCTTGATAGTCGCAGATACGCAGTATTTT

size: -
J: TRBJ2-7
D: -
V: TRBV6-5
length: 14
CDR3: CASSQKLGGGEQYF
DNA: TGTGCCAGCAGTCAAAAACTGGGGGGCGGCGAGCAGTACTTC

size: -
J: TRBJ2-7
D: TRBD1
V: TRBV19
length: 14
CDR3: CASSIGTGGYEQYF
DNA: TGTGCCAGTAGTATCGGGACAGGGGGTTACGAGCAGTACTTC

size: -
J: TRBJ2-7
D: -
V: TRBV7-8
length: 19
CDR3: CASSLPSIVGLVQGYEQYF
DNA: TGTGCCAGCAGCTTACCGTCAATTGTGGGTCTAGTGCAGGGCTACGAGCAGTACTTC

size: -
J: TRBJ2-1
D: TRBD2
V: TRBV6-4
length: 16
CDR3: CASSPDGGRASNEQFF
DNA: TGTGCCAGCAGTCCAGACGGCGGGAGGGCCTCGAATGAGCAGTTCTTC

size: -
J: TRBJ1-1
D: TRBD1
V: TRBV14
length: 15
CDR3: CASSHQRGRGGEAFF
DNA: TGTGCCAGCAGCCACCAAAGGGGGCGAGGTGGTGAAGCTTTCTTT

size: -
J: TRBJ2-1
D: -
V: TRBV10-1
length: 13
CDR3: CASSGGNYNEQFF
DNA: TGCGCCAGCAGTGGGGGGAATTACAATGAGCAGTTCTTC

size: -
J: TRBJ1-2
D: -
V: TRBV6-5
length: 14
CDR3: CASSYSLGGHGYTF
DNA: TGTGCCAGCAGTTACTCATTGGGGGGGCATGGCTACACCTTC

size: -
J: TRBJ2-2
D: -
V: TRBV7-9
length: 11
CDR3: CAGQSTGELFF
DNA: TGTGCCGGCCAGAGCACCGGGGAGCTGTTTTTT

size: once
J: TRBJ2-2
D: TRBD2
V: TRBV30
length: 18
CDR3: CACSAGLAGGGNTGELFF
DNA: TGTGCCTGTTCCGCTGGACTAGCGGGAGGGGGAAACACCGGGGAGCTGTTTTTT

size: -
J: TRBJ2-7
D: TRBD1
V: TRBV6-1
length: 14
CDR3: CASSTRDSPYEQYF
DNA: TGTGCCAGCAGCACCCGGGACAGTCCCTACGAGCAGTACTTC

size: once
J: TRBJ1-4
D: -
V: TRBV28
length: 14
CDR3: CASRPAGPSEKLFF
DNA: TGTGCCAGCCGACCCGCGGGTCCTAGCGAAAAACTGTTTTTT

size: few
J: TRBJ2-3
D: -
V: TRBV9
length: 14
CDR3: CASSGGSGTDTQYF
DNA: TGTGCCAGCAGCGGGGGGAGTGGCACAGATACGCAGTATTTT

size: -
J: TRBJ2-1
D: TRBD2
V: TRBV6-6
length: 14
CDR3: CASSWGLANNEQFF
DNA: TGTGCCAGCAGTTGGGGACTAGCGAACAATGAGCAGTTCTTC

size: -
J: TRBJ2-1
D: -
V: TRBV5-1
length: 15
CDR3: CASSLETAAYNEQFF
DNA: TGCGCCAGCAGCTTGGAGACGGCGGCTTACAATGAGCAGTTCTTC

size: once
J: TRBJ1-3
D: -
V: TRBV7-9
length: 15
CDR3: CASSPLGLSGNTIYF
DNA: TGTGCCAGCAGCCCCCTCGGACTCTCTGGAAACACCATATATTTT

size: few
J: TRBJ2-7
D: -
V: TRBV9
length: 13
CDR3: CASSAPLGLGQYF
DNA: TGTGCCAGCAGCGCCCCCCTCGGGCTGGGGCAGTACTTC

size: -
J: TRBJ2-3
D: -
V: TRBV13
length: 13
CDR3: CASSPWGTDTQYF
DNA: TGTGCCAGCAGCCCATGGGGCACAGATACGCAGTATTTT

size: -
J: TRBJ2-7
D: TRBD1
V: TRBV14
length: 14
CDR3: CASSPGQGFYEQYF
DNA: TGTGCCAGCAGCCCGGGACAGGGATTCTACGAGCAGTACTTC

size: -
J: TRBJ2-5
D: TRBD2
V: TRBV11-2
length: 15
CDR3: CASSLALTSGETQYF
DNA: TGTGCCAGCAGCTTAGCTCTGACTAGCGGGGAGACCCAGTACTTC